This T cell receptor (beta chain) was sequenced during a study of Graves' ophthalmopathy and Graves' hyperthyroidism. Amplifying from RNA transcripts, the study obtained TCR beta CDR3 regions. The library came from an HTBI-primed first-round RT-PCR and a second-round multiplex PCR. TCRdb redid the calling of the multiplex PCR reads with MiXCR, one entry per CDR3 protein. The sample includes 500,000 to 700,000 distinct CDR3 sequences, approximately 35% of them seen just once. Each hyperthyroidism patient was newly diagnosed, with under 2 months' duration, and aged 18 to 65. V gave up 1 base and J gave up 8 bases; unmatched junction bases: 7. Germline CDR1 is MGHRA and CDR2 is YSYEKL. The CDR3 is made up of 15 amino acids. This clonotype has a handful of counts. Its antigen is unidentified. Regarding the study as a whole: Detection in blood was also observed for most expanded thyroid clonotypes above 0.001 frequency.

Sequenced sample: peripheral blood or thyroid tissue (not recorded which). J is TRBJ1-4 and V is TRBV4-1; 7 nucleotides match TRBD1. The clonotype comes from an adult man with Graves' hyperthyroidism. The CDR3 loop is CASSQVRQGGEKLFF. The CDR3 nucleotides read TGCGCCAGCAGCCAAGTAAGGCAGGGGGGGGAAAAACTGTTTTTT.